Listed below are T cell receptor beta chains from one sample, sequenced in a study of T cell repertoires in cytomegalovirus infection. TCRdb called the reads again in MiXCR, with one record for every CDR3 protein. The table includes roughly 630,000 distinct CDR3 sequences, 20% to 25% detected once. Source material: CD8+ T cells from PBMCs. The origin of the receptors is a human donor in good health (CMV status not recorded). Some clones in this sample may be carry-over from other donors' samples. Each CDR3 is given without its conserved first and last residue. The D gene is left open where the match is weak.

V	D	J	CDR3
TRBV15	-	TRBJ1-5	ATSRDKNSNQPQH
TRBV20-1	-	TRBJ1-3	SAIKGGNTIY
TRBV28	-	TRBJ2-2	ASSFRGRVLIFRDTGELF
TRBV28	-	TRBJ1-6	ASSTGHNGSPLH
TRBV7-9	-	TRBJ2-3	ASRMEGTDTQY
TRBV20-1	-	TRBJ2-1	SARTTYYNEQF
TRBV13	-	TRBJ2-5	ASSLKGGGQETQY
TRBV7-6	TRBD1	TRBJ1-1	ASSPLDRSNTEAF
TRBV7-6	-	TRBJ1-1	ASTLGGPNTEAF
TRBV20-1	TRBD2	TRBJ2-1	SARDRGGGGGEQF
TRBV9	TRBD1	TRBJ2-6	ASSYSQGAGANVLT
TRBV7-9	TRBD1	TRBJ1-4	ASSPAQTGVGEKLF
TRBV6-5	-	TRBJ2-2	ASSLGPIDRELF
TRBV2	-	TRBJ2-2	ATPGDGTGELF
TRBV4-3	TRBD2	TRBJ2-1	ASSQDPAGGSYNEQF
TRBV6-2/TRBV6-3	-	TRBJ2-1	ASSYSPSVPGRSDNEQF
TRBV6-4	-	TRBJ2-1	ASSQTPTGYNEQF
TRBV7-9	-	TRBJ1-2	ASSSHEGYT
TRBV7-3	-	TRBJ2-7	ASSSKVYEQY
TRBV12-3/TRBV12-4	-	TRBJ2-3	ASSQDSHTDTQY
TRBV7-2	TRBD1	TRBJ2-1	ASSFGTGVIGEQF
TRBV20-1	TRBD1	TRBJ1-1	SARGWDSLDTEAF
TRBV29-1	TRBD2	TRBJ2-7	SVAGTSGALAYEQY
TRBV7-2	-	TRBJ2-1	ASSLVRGLGNEQF
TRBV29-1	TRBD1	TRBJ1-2	SVARQGAWYGYT
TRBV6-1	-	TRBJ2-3	ASSTTWGRHTDTQY